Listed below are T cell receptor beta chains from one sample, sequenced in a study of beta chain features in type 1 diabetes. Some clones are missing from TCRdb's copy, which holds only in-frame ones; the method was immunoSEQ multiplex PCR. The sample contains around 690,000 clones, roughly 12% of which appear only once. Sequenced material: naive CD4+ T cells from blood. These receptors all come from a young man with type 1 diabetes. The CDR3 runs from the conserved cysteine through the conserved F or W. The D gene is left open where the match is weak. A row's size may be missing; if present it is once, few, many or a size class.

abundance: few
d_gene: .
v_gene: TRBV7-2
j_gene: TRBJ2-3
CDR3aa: CASSLVGGASTDTQYF
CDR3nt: TGTGCCAGCAGCTTAGTCGGCGGGGCGAGCACAGATACGCAGTATTTT

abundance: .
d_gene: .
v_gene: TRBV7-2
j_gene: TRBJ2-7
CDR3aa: CASSFGKDEQYF
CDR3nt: TGTGCCAGCAGCTTCGGAAAAGACGAGCAGTACTTC

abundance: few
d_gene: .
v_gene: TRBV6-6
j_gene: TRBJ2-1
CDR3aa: CASSYGGYNEQFF
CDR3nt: TGTGCCAGCAGTTACGGCGGGTACAATGAGCAGTTCTTC

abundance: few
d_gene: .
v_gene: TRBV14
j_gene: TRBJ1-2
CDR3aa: CASSQDIGRAYGYTF
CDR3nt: TGTGCCAGCAGCCAAGATATCGGCAGGGCCTATGGCTACACCTTC

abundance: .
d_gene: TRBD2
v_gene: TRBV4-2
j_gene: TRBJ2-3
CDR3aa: CASSQDKASGVSTDTQYF
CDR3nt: TGTGCCAGCAGCCAAGATAAGGCTAGCGGGGTTAGCACAGATACGCAGTATTTT

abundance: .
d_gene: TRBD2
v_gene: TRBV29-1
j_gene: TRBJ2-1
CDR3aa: CSVEHSASSGASYNEQFF
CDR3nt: TGCAGCGTTGAACATTCGGCCTCAAGCGGGGCCTCCTACAATGAGCAGTTCTTC

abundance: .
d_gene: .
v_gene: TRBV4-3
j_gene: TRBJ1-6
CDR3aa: CASSLSGSSYNSPLHF
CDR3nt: TGCGCCAGCAGTCTTTCCGGGAGCTCCTATAATTCACCCCTCCACTTT

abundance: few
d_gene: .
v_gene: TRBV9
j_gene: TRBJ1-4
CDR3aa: CASSESGEENEKLFF
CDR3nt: TGTGCCAGCAGCGAGTCAGGGGAGGAGAATGAAAAACTGTTTTTT

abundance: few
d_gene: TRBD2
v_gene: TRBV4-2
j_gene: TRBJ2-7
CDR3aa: CASSETSSGGASYEQYF
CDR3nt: TGTGCCAGCAGCGAGACTTCTAGCGGGGGGGCCTCCTACGAGCAGTACTTC

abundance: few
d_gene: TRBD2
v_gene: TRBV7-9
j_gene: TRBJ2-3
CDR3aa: CASSLTSGASRNTQYF
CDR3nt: TGTGCCAGCAGCTTAACTAGCGGGGCGTCCAGGAATACGCAGTATTTT

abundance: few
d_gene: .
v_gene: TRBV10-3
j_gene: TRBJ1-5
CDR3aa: CATRIGGNQPQHF
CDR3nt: TGTGCCACCCGCATAGGGGGAAATCAGCCCCAGCATTTT

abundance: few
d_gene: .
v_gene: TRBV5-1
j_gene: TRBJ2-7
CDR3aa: CASSLGREDHEQYF
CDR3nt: TGCGCCAGCAGCTTGGGGAGGGAGGACCACGAGCAGTACTTC

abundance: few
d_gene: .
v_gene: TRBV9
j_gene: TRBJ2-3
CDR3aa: CASSGVADTQYF
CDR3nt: TGTGCCAGCAGCGGTGTTGCAGATACGCAGTATTTT

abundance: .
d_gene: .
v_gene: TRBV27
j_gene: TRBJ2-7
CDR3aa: CASSLIGSGLYEQYF
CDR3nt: TGTGCCAGCAGTTTAATCGGTTCAGGGCTCTACGAGCAGTACTTC